The next 24 T cell receptor beta chains were all read from a single sample in a study of blood T cell repertoires in COVID-19. Using immunoSEQ multiplex PCR, the repertoire was profiled, and TCRdb retains in-frame clones only, with some absent. This sample has approximately 230,000 clones, with 86% found just once. Sequencing was done on a sample of peripheral blood. These receptors all come from a man aged 30-40 years who had recovered from COVID-19.

This chain joins TRBV5-5 and TRBJ2-5, with TRBD2 matching over 11 bases. This CDR3 spans 19 amino acids. V shed 0 bases and J 1 base; nucleotides not matched to a gene: 11. Germline V lookup: CDR1 SGHKS, CDR2 YYEKEE (reference sequence). In DNA form, the CDR3 reads TGTGCCAGCAGCTTGGTGATGGCTAGCGGGGGGCCAACCCAAGAGACCCAGTACTTC. The encoded protein is CASSLVMASGGPTQETQYF.

The chain links TRBV9 to TRBJ1-1; D is unclear. The V gene lost 4 bases and the J gene lost 3 bases, with 7 bases spanning the gap. This CDR3 is 12 amino acids long. Germline-derived CDR1 and CDR2 are SGDLS and YYNGEE. The CDR3, as DNA: TGTGCCAGCAGCTCTCGCGACACTGAAGCTTTCTTT. Amino acid sequence: CASSSRDTEAFF.

This chain links TRBV19 with TRBJ1-2; 8 positions match TRBD1. V shed 2 bases and J 4 bases; nucleotides not matched to a gene: 9. From germline, CDR1 is LNHDA and CDR2 SQIVND (reference sequence). This CDR3 spans 16 amino acids. CDR3 DNA sequence: TGTGCCAGTAGTATATTAGAGGACAGGGTCATCTATGGCTACACCTTC. Its protein product is CASSILEDRVIYGYTF.

The chain has TRBV7-8 and TRBJ1-1, with no clear D. The V gene's germline CDR1 is SGHVS and CDR2 FQNEAQ. V shed 6 bases and J shed 3 bases, with 11 bases lying between them. This CDR3 is 13 amino acids long. CDR3 loop: CASRFPYDTEAFF. CDR3 bases: TGTGCCAGCAGGTTCCCTTATGACACTGAAGCTTTCTTT.

The chain has TRBV19 and TRBJ2-4; 8 nucleotides line up with TRBD2. Germline V gene data show CDR1 as LNHDA and CDR2 as SQIVND (reference sequence). The CDR3 has 16 residues. The junction had 8 bases not matched to a gene; V was cut back by 2 bases and J by 5 bases. The CDR3 sequence: CASSIFQRGRENIQYF. The CDR3 nucleotides read TGTGCCAGTAGTATATTCCAGCGGGGGCGCGAAAACATTCAGTACTTC.

The chain employs TRBV10-1 and TRBJ2-1, with 9 positions matching TRBD1. J lost 1 base, V lost 5 bases, and 3 bases had no gene match. CDR3 length: 15 amino acids. Germline V lookup: CDR1 WNHNN, CDR2 SYGVQD (reference sequence). DNA for the CDR3: TGCGCCAGCAGTTCCGGGACAGGGTCCTACAATGAGCAGTTCTTC. Its protein product is CASSSGTGSYNEQFF.

The rearrangement joins TRBV7-8 to TRBJ1-1, with D perhaps matching TRBD1 (5 bases). V lost 5 bases and J 2 bases, leaving 12 bases between the germline ends. The CDR3 covers 14 residues. Germline values: CDR1 SGHVS, CDR2 FQNEAQ. The CDR3 DNA sequence: TGTGCCAGCAGCCTCAGGGTCGGCAACACTGAAGCTTTCTTT. It is translated as CASSLRVGNTEAFF.

The chain employs TRBV20-1 and TRBJ1-2; D gene uncertain. V gave up 3 bases and J gave up 7 bases, with 15 bases separating them. The CDR3 is 13 amino acids. Germline CDR1 DFQATT, CDR2 SNEGSKA (reference sequence). Written as DNA, the CDR3 is TGCAGTGCTAGTATCCGAAACGTCGGTGGCTACACCTTC. Its translation: CSASIRNVGGYTF.

The chain combines TRBV4-3 with TRBJ1-2; D not certain. V lost 0 bases to trimming and J lost 0 bases, with 17 bases between them. CDR1 is LGHNA, CDR2 YSLEER, per germline. The CDR3 consists of 18 residues. DNA for the CDR3: TGCGCCAGCAGCCAAGATAGGTCGGAGGAAATGACTAACTATGGCTACACCTTC. Amino acid sequence: CASSQDRSEEMTNYGYTF.

This clone came up many times. The chain links TRBV5-1 to TRBJ1-1; 8 bases line up with TRBD1. CDR3 length: 13 residues. CDR1 and CDR2 (germline): SGHRS, YFSETQ. The junction had 6 bases not matched to a gene; V was cut back by 3 bases and J by 8 bases. The CDR3 DNA sequence: TGCGCCAGCAGCTCCCGGACAGGGACGGAAGCTTTCTTT. Translation: CASSSRTGTEAFF.

The rearrangement links TRBV14 to TRBJ2-1; TRBD2 is a possible D gene (6 bases). V was shortened by 0 bases and J by 6 bases, with 9 bases between the two germline ends. The germline V gene has CDR1 SGHDN and CDR2 FVKESK. This CDR3 is built from 14 residues. As DNA, the CDR3 is TGTGCCAGCAGCCAAGAACTAGCTGGCAATGAGCAGTTCTTC. Its translation is CASSQELAGNEQFF.

The gene calls are TRBV19 and TRBJ2-7; TRBD1 matches 10 bases. Losses at the gene ends were 4 bases for V and 6 bases for J; bases not matched to a gene: 12. The germline V gene has CDR1 LNHDA and CDR2 SQIVND (reference sequence). The CDR3 spans 16 residues. The CDR3 spells CASSTRAGTGVSEQYF. The CDR3 region has the DNA TGTGCCAGTAGTACACGAGCCGGGACAGGGGTTTCCGAGCAGTACTTC.

The chain has TRBV3-1 (or the pseudogene TRBV3-2) and TRBJ1-4; D remains ambiguous. This CDR3 spans 14 amino acids. V lost 2 bases to trimming and J lost 8 bases, with 12 bases between them. CDR1 and CDR2 (germline): LGHDT, YNNKEL (reference sequence). CDR3 DNA sequence: TGTGCCAGCAGCCAATCAATCGGAGTAGAAAAACTGTTTTTT. Translated, it gives CASSQSIGVEKLFF.

This clone showed up just a few times. V usage is TRBV3-1 (or the pseudogene TRBV3-2) and J usage is TRBJ2-3; 9 bases are shared with TRBD1. V dropped 3 bases and J dropped 2; count of bases not matched to a gene: 6. Germline V lookup: CDR1 LGHDT, CDR2 YNNKEL (reference sequence). This CDR3 is built from 16 residues. In DNA, the CDR3 is TGTGCCAGCAGCCACCACGGGACAGGGTCCACAGATACGCAGTATTTT. Translating it yields CASSHHGTGSTDTQYF.

Here the CDR3 DNA reads TGCGCCAGCAGCCAAGCCGGGACAGAGAACACCGGGGAGCTGTTTTTT. It is translated as CASSQAGTENTGELFF. V usage is TRBV4-1 and J usage is TRBJ2-2; 7 positions agree with TRBD1. The ends lost 1 base at V and 1 base at J; junction bases unmatched: 3. The CDR3 is 16 amino acids. Per the germline V gene, CDR1 is MGHRA and CDR2 is YSYEKL.

In DNA form, the CDR3 reads TGTGCCAGCAGCGCCCAAGGGGCCGCCTTCCATCAGCCCCAGCATTTT. Encoded protein: CASSAQGAAFHQPQHF. V usage is TRBV5-8 and J usage is TRBJ1-5, with D tentatively TRBD1 (5 bases). Per germline, CDR1 SGHTS and CDR2 YDEGEE. The CDR3 is 16 residues long. V was shortened by 4 bases and J by 5 bases, with 19 bases between the two germline ends. Filled out from reference TRBV5-8 and TRBJ1-5, the complete variable domain reads EAGVTQSPTHLIKTRGQQATLRCSPISGHTSVYWYQQALGLGLQFLLWYDEGEERNRGNFPPRFSGRQFPNYSSELNVNALELEDSALYLCASSAQGAAFHQPQHFGDGTRLSIL.

J is TRBJ2-6 and V is TRBV5-5, with TRBD1 identical over 10 bases. Per the germline V gene, CDR1 is SGHKS and CDR2 is YYEKEE (reference sequence). There are 16 residues in the CDR3. Trimming cost V 9 bases and J 3 bases; bases outside gene matches: 9. Written as DNA, the CDR3 is TGTGCCACCGACAGGGGGCGGTCACATGGGGCCAACGTCCTGACTTTC. Translated: CATDRGRSHGANVLTF.

Only one count was recorded for this clone. The chain is built from TRBV19 and TRBJ1-5; D remains ambiguous. V shed 5 bases and J shed 7 bases, with 12 bases lying between them. Germline values: CDR1 LNHDA, CDR2 SQIVND (reference sequence). The CDR3 is 13 amino acids. As DNA, the CDR3 is TGTGCCAGTAGTGCCCGGGAACGCCAGCCCCAGCATTTT. This codes for CASSARERQPQHF.

The chain has TRBV30 and TRBJ2-7; 7 positions match TRBD1. The CDR3 has 14 residues. With 3 bases clipped from V and 0 bases from J, the junction kept 5 bases outside the gene matches. Germline V gives CDR1 GTSNPN, CDR2 SVGIG (reference sequence). CDR3 amino acids: CAWRGTESSYEQYF. The CDR3, as DNA: TGTGCCTGGAGAGGGACAGAGAGCTCCTACGAGCAGTACTTC. Looking up the rest from reference TRBV30 and TRBJ2-7 gives the full variable domain: SQTIHQWPATLVQPVGSPLSLECTVEGTSNPNLYWYRQAAGRGLQLLFYSVGIGQISSEVPQNLSASRPQDRQFILSSKKLLLSDSGFYLCAWRGTESSYEQYFGPGTRLTVT.

The J gene is TRBJ1-5, the V gene TRBV29-1, with 7 positions matching TRBD1. CDR3 length: 17 amino acids. Germline CDR1 SQVTM, CDR2 ANQGSEA. With 6 bases clipped from V and 0 bases from J, the junction kept 14 bases outside the gene matches. For the CDR3, the DNA is TGCAGCGTGCCCTTCCACCGACAGGGCCATAGCAATCAGCCCCAGCATTTT. Translation gives CSVPFHRQGHSNQPQHF.

Only one count was recorded for this clone. This sequence joins TRBV11-2 and TRBJ2-1, with TRBD2 as a possible D gene (5 bases). The CDR3 spans 15 residues. V lost 5 bases to trimming and J lost 5 bases, with 16 bases between them. In germline, CDR1 is SGHAT, CDR2 FQNNGV. The CDR3 coding sequence is TGTGCCAGCAGCCCGGGGAATCGGCTAAACAATGAGCAGTTCTTC. It encodes CASSPGNRLNNEQFF.

The rearrangement links TRBV5-1 to TRBJ2-5; D unresolved. Trimming stripped 4 bases from V and 1 base from J, with 17 bases between. The CDR3 loop spans 16 amino acids. Germline V gene lookup returns CDR1 SGHRS and CDR2 YFSETQ. DNA of the CDR3: TGCGCCAGCAGCGAAAACCCAGGTGCCTCCCAAGAGACCCAGTACTTC. Translated, it gives CASSENPGASQETQYF.

The chain uses TRBV7-9 and TRBJ1-1; 7 bases agree with TRBD1. V was pared by 4 bases and J by 2 bases, with 10 bases of the junction left unmatched. CDR1 SEHNR and CDR2 FQNEAQ come from the germline V gene (reference sequence). CDR3 size: 16 residues. In nucleotides, the CDR3 is TGTGCCAGCAGCTCTCTAAGACAGGGCCTTAACACTGAAGCTTTCTTT. Translation: CASSSLRQGLNTEAFF. The entire variable domain, with the rest obtained from reference TRBV7-9 and TRBJ1-1, is as follows: DTGVSQNPRHKITKRGQNVTFRCDPISEHNRLYWYRQTLGQGPEFLTYFQNEAQLEKSRLLSDRFSAERPKGSFSTLEIQRTEQGDSAMYLCASSSLRQGLNTEAFFGQGTRLTVV.

The V gene is TRBV30, the J gene TRBJ1-2; possible D gene TRBD1, 5 bases. Germline loops: CDR1 GTSNPN, CDR2 SVGIG (reference sequence). V lost 1 base to trimming and J lost 6 bases, with 12 bases between them. The CDR3 sequence is 13 residues long. The CDR3 coding sequence is TGTGCCTGGAGTGGGGGGGTTTTCCATGGCTACACCTTC. It translates to CAWSGGVFHGYTF.